These 16 T cell receptor beta chains came from one sample sequenced in a study of Ad26.COV2.S vaccination and SARS-CoV-2 variants. Treatment denoted: some 19 received Ad26.COV2.S at low or high dose, single or two shots; roughly 5 received placebo; per-sample allocation not given. Material that was analyzed had been drawn on day 63 after the first vaccine or placebo injection. TCRdb's copy holds only in-frame clones and misses some; the assay was immunoSEQ multiplex PCR. The repertoire holds about 400,000 clones, with 75% to 90% as singletons. The sequenced sample was peripheral blood, obtained in a trial of Ad26.COV2.S vaccine versus placebo. All receptors come from a person between 18 and 65 years old who received the Ad26.COV2.S COVID-19 vaccine or a placebo.

This clone has just one count. V and J are TRBV4-3 and TRBJ1-2; 9 bases are a match to TRBD1. In germline, CDR1 is LGHNA, CDR2 YSLEER. The CDR3 totals 16 residues. V was pared by 1 base and J by 6 bases, with 9 bases of the junction left unmatched. The CDR3: CASSQVHTGGRDGYTF. DNA for the CDR3: TGCGCCAGCAGCCAAGTTCACACAGGGGGCAGGGATGGCTACACCTTC.

The V call is TRBV6-4, the J call TRBJ2-1; 11 positions match TRBD2. The CDR3 sequence is 15 residues long. Trimming cost V 3 bases and J 5 bases; bases outside gene matches: 3. The germline gives CDR1 MRHNA, CDR2 SNTAGT. The chain's CDR3 is CASSEGTSGNNEQFF. CDR3 nucleotide sequence: TGTGCCAGCAGTGAAGGGACTAGCGGAAACAATGAGCAGTTCTTC.

The V gene is TRBV4-2, the J gene TRBJ2-1; D unclear. The CDR3 length is 11 residues. Trimming took off 0 bases at V and 7 bases at J, with 1 base between the two ends. Germline CDR1 reads LGHNA; CDR2 reads YNFKEQ. DNA of the CDR3: TGTGCCAGCAGCCAAGAGAATGAGCAGTTCTTC. It encodes CASSQENEQFF.

The V and J genes are TRBV28 and TRBJ2-1; the match to TRBD2 covers 14 bases. V shed 4 bases and J 0 bases; nucleotides not matched to a gene: 5. This CDR3 region has 18 residues. CDR1 is MDHEN and CDR2 is SYDVKM in the germline V gene. CDR3 DNA: TGTGCCAGCAGTTCCAGGACTAGCGGGAGGCCCTCCTACAATGAGCAGTTCTTC. Its protein is CASSSRTSGRPSYNEQFF.

V and J are TRBV30 and TRBJ1-4; TRBD1 matches at 8 bases. V lost 2 bases and J lost 7; bases outside the gene matches: 6. CDR1 is GTSNPN and CDR2 is SVGIG in the germline V gene (reference sequence). This CDR3 is 14 amino acids long. The CDR3: CAWSLTGGGEKLFF. For the CDR3, the DNA is TGTGCCTGGAGTCTTACAGGGGGAGGTGAAAAACTGTTTTTT.

The CDR3 coding sequence is TGTGCCAGCTCACACGAAACGACTAGCGATGAGAAGACCCAGTACTTC. Its protein is CASSHETTSDEKTQYF. The chain links TRBV18 to TRBJ2-5; the match to TRBD2 covers 8 bases. This CDR3 is built from 16 residues. CDR1 is KGHSH and CDR2 is LQKENI in the germline V gene. J was trimmed by 6 bases and V by 4 bases; bases with no gene match: 13.

The chain employs TRBV18 and TRBJ1-1, with D unclear. The V and J ends lost 4 bases and 6 bases respectively, with 9 bases between them. This CDR3 has 12 residues. The germline V gene has CDR1 KGHSH and CDR2 LQKENI. CDR3 DNA: TGTGCCAGCTCACGCAGCCATTCTGAAGCTTTCTTT. Translating it yields CASSRSHSEAFF.

This clone has just one count. J is TRBJ1-2 and V is TRBV30; D is unclear. This CDR3 spans 12 amino acids. Germline CDR1 reads GTSNPN; CDR2 reads SVGIG (reference sequence). Trimming pared 3 bases from V and 0 bases from J, leaving 5 bases between. In DNA form, the CDR3 reads TGTGCCTGGAGACAGACTAACTATGGCTACACCTTC. Translated: CAWRQTNYGYTF.

The chain couples TRBV18 to TRBJ2-7, with D possibly called TRBD1 or TRBD2 (5 bases each). V was cut by 3 bases and J by 5 bases, with 14 bases left in between. CDR1 is KGHSH and CDR2 is LQKENI in the germline V gene. This CDR3 is built from 14 residues. This chain's CDR3 is CASSPELGENEQYF. The DNA for the CDR3 is TGTGCCAGCTCACCTGAGTTGGGGGAGAACGAGCAGTACTTC.

The CDR3 is CASSRLMAGENNSPLHF. For the CDR3, the DNA is TGTGCCAGCAGCCGACTAATGGCAGGGGAAAATAATTCACCCCTCCACTTT. The chain recombines TRBV14 with TRBJ1-6; D is possibly TRBD1 (6 bases). The V and J ends lost 4 bases and 5 bases respectively, with 18 bases between them. Germline values: CDR1 SGHDN, CDR2 FVKESK. CDR3 size: 17 residues.

This clone was seen just once. The rearrangement uses TRBV19 and TRBJ1-5; D gene unclear. Germline V gene sequence: CDR1 LNHDA, CDR2 SQIVND (reference sequence). V was trimmed by 3 bases and J by 5 bases, leaving 8 bases between them. This CDR3 has 13 amino acids. The CDR3 sequence: CASSIPLYQPQHF. CDR3 coding DNA: TGTGCCAGTAGTATTCCCTTATATCAGCCCCAGCATTTT.

V and J are TRBV3-1 (or the pseudogene TRBV3-2) and TRBJ2-2; TRBD2 aligns across 8 bases. Germline values: CDR1 LGHDT, CDR2 YNNKEL (reference sequence). The J segment lost 4 bases and the V segment lost 0 bases, leaving 7 bases of the junction unmatched. The CDR3 spans 17 residues. CDR3 in DNA: TGTGCCAGCAGCCAAGATATTTCCGGGAGGGCCACCGGGGAGCTGTTTTTT. This gives the protein CASSQDISGRATGELFF.

As concerns this clone: In the same sample, other DNA sequences code for this CDR3. The chain recombines TRBV15 with TRBJ2-7, with D uncertain. V lost 5 bases and J lost 3, with 8 bases in between. The germline gives CDR1 LNHNV, CDR2 YYDKDF (reference sequence). This CDR3 has 12 residues. The CDR3 sequence: CATSLDGYEQYF. The DNA for the CDR3 is TGTGCCACCAGCCTTGACGGCTACGAGCAGTACTTC.

This clone was counted a few times. The chain links TRBV4-2 to TRBJ2-5; D possibly corresponds to TRBD2 (5 bases). V lost 0 bases and J 1 base, leaving 9 bases between the germline ends. The CDR3 runs 15 residues. CDR1 and CDR2 from the germline V gene are LGHNA and YNFKEQ. CDR3 region: CASSQDLGSQETQYF. Here the CDR3 DNA reads TGTGCCAGCAGCCAAGATCTGGGGAGCCAAGAGACCCAGTACTTC.

CDR3 amino acids: CASSRSGLAGAADTQYF. The CDR3 DNA is TGTGCCAGCAGTCGAAGCGGACTAGCGGGAGCGGCAGATACGCAGTATTTT. The chain links TRBV6-6 to TRBJ2-3; 13 nucleotides align to TRBD2. This CDR3 has 17 residues. Trimming took 5 bases from V and 4 from J; bases not matched to a gene: 9. CDR1 MNHNY and CDR2 SVGAGI come from the germline V gene (reference sequence).

CDR3 amino acids: CASSPPTGAEQYF. The CDR3 DNA reads TGTGCCAGCTCACCACCGACAGGGGCCGAGCAGTACTTC. This chain links TRBV18 with TRBJ2-7, with 8 bases aligning to TRBD1. The CDR3 is made up of 13 amino acids. Germline V gives CDR1 KGHSH, CDR2 LQKENI. J gave up 6 bases and V 0 bases, and 1 base lay outside the gene matches.